A selection of T cell receptor beta chains follows, all from one sample in a study of cytomegalovirus exposure and HLA in healthy donors. Measured with immunoSEQ multiplex PCR; TCRdb has only the in-frame clones, and not every one. The repertoire holds fewer than 350,000 clones, approximately 90% seen once, with approximately 2.4% in the top ten. Sequencing input: PBMCs. These receptors were collected from a young woman in good health and CMV-seronegative. Each CDR3 is given with its conserved first and last residue. The order of the fields is CDR3 protein, CDR3 DNA, V gene, J gene, D gene. A D gene is named only where the DNA matches it firmly.

CDR3: CASSFFLLTGWNTEAFF
DNA: TGTGCCAGCAGCTTCTTCCTACTGACAGGTTGGAACACTGAAGCTTTCTTT
V: TRBV7-8
J: TRBJ1-1
D: -

CDR3: CASSLAGQGGSPLHF
DNA: TGTGCCAGCAGCTTAGCGGGACAGGGGGGTTCACCCCTCCACTTT
V: TRBV7-9
J: TRBJ1-6
D: TRBD1

CDR3: CASSLVQGGTEAFF
DNA: TGTGCCAGCAGCTTAGTACAGGGGGGGACTGAAGCTTTCTTT
V: TRBV7-6
J: TRBJ1-1
D: TRBD1

CDR3: CASSHAGAGTSYEQYF
DNA: TGCGCCAGCAGCCACGCGGGTGCAGGGACTTCCTACGAGCAGTACTTC
V: TRBV4-1
J: TRBJ2-7
D: -

CDR3: CASSGTSGGVYEQYF
DNA: TGTGCCAGCAGCGGGACTAGCGGGGGTGTGTACGAGCAGTACTTC
V: TRBV5-4
J: TRBJ2-7
D: TRBD2

CDR3: CASSSPGQGAFPSGANVLTF
DNA: TGTGCCAGTAGTTCCCCCGGACAGGGCGCGTTTCCCTCTGGGGCCAACGTCCTGACTTTC
V: TRBV19
J: TRBJ2-6
D: TRBD1

CDR3: CASSLVQGTLGGYTF
DNA: TGTGCCAGCAGCTTAGTTCAGGGAACCCTAGGAGGCTACACCTTC
V: TRBV11-2
J: TRBJ1-2
D: -

CDR3: CASSQDSAVLALPPSGNTIYF
DNA: TGCGCCAGCAGCCAAGATAGTGCTGTTTTAGCATTACCCCCTTCTGGAAACACCATATATTTT
V: TRBV4-1
J: TRBJ1-3
D: -

CDR3: CASSEFGAGEAYEQYF
DNA: TGTGCCAGCAGTGAATTCGGTGCGGGGGAGGCCTACGAGCAGTACTTC
V: TRBV25-1
J: TRBJ2-7
D: TRBD2

CDR3: CASSESEGVGYGYTF
DNA: TGTGCCAGCAGTGAAAGTGAGGGAGTGGGCTATGGCTACACCTTC
V: TRBV6-1
J: TRBJ1-2
D: -